This T cell receptor (beta chain) was sequenced during a study of blood T cell repertoires in COVID-19. Study-wide background: COVID-19 samples, acute and convalescent, were from the United States, Italy and Spain.

Sequenced by immunoSEQ multiplex PCR; TCRdb stores in-frame clones only, minus some. Among 45,000 to 50,000 clones, 80% to 90% were seen once, and the ten largest hold around 8%. CDR1 and CDR2 (germline): SGHRS, YFSETQ. V gave up 0 bases and J gave up 0 bases, with 10 bases separating them. CDR3 length: 16 residues. What was sequenced was peripheral blood. V usage is TRBV5-1 and J usage is TRBJ2-1; TRBD2 is a possible D gene (6 bases). This clonotype originated in a man aged 45-65 years with acute or convalescent COVID-19. The CDR3 sequence is CASSLVGRSSYNEQFF. The CDR3 nucleotides read TGCGCCAGCAGCTTGGTGGGGAGGAGCTCCTACAATGAGCAGTTCTTC.